A single sample is the source of the 11 T cell receptor beta chains below, sequenced in a study of T-cell reconstitution after alpha-beta-depleted transplantation in children. Preparation of the TCRbeta library involved a method that used unique molecular identifiers. TCRdb analysed the PCR reads with MiXCR anew, one entry per CDR3 protein. The sample has about 360,000 distinct CDR3 sequences; 13% are singletons. The specimen was PBMCs, collected from the stem cell graft. These receptors were collected from a human donor who donated a stem cell graft to a child with Fanconi anemia.

This sequence joins TRBV12-3 or TRBV12-4 and TRBJ2-3, with TRBD2 as a possible D gene (6 bases). Trimming cost V 3 bases and J 1 base, with 26 bases left between them. This CDR3 contains 20 residues. The CDR3 sequence is CASSFWGVEIPLDGTDTQYF. The CDR3, as DNA: TGTGCCAGCAGTTTCTGGGGGGTCGAGATCCCCCTGGACGGCACAGATACGCAGTATTTT.

The V and J genes are TRBV7-9 and TRBJ2-2; 9 bases line up with TRBD1. The V and J ends lost 2 bases and 3 bases, in that order; junction bases with no gene match: 1. This CDR3 is 15 amino acids long. CDR1 is SEHNR, CDR2 FQNEAQ, per germline (reference sequence). CDR3 residues: CASSLNRGHTGELFF. Written as DNA, the CDR3 is TGTGCCAGCAGCTTAAACAGGGGGCACACCGGGGAGCTGTTTTTT.

This clonotype has just a few counts. The rearrangement uses TRBV7-9 and TRBJ2-3; TRBD2 agrees at 8 bases. This CDR3 contains 16 residues. J was trimmed by 3 bases and V by 1 base; bases with no gene match: 6. The V gene's germline CDR1 is SEHNR and CDR2 FQNEAQ (reference sequence). The CDR3 DNA reads TGTGCCAGCAGCTTAGGCCTAGCGGGTTGGACAGATACGCAGTATTTT. Protein product: CASSLGLAGWTDTQYF.

The chain couples TRBV5-6 to TRBJ2-7; the D call may be TRBD1 or TRBD2 (6 bases each). Germline V gene sequence: CDR1 SGHDT, CDR2 YYEEEE. V lost 4 bases, J lost 2 bases, and 10 bases lay in between. The CDR3 is 13 residues long. The CDR3: CASSQGGTYEQYV. CDR3 sequence (DNA): TGTGCCAGCAGCCAAGGGGGGACCTACGAGCAGTACGTC.

The table lists this clonotype with a few counts. V is TRBV7-9 and J is TRBJ2-6; 9 bases are a match to TRBD1. The CDR3 extends over 17 amino acids. Per germline, CDR1 SEHNR and CDR2 FQNEAQ (reference sequence). Trimming cost V 7 bases and J 1 base; bases outside gene matches: 8. CDR3 sequence (DNA): TGTGCCAGCACCCGACAGGGGGTAGTTTCTGGGGCCAACGTCCTGACTTTC. Translation gives CASTRQGVVSGANVLTF.

This clonotype was seen ten or more times. The genes are TRBV3-1 and TRBJ2-5; 9 nucleotides agree with TRBD2. After removal of 2 bases from V and 4 bases from J, the junction contained 5 bases not matched to a gene. This CDR3 has 15 residues. Germline loops: CDR1 LGHDT, CDR2 YNNKEL (reference sequence). For the CDR3, the DNA is TGTGCCAGCAGCCAAAGGCGGGGGGGTGTAGAGACCCAGTACTTC. Its protein product is CASSQRRGGVETQYF.

The chain's CDR3 is CSARQPMGYTDTQYF. The CDR3 DNA sequence: TGCAGTGCTAGGCAGCCTATGGGCTACACAGATACGCAGTATTTT. The rearrangement links TRBV20-1 to TRBJ2-3; D uncertain. The CDR3 runs to 15 residues. The V end lost 3 bases, the J end lost 2 bases, and 15 bases lay between the germline ends. CDR1 is DFQATT and CDR2 is SNEGSKA in the germline V gene (reference sequence).

This clonotype showed up just a few times. This chain connects TRBV3-1 to TRBJ2-7; 8 positions agree with TRBD2. CDR1 LGHDT and CDR2 YNNKEL come from the germline V gene (reference sequence). This CDR3 is 15 amino acids long. The V and J ends lost 6 bases and 4 bases, in that order; junction bases with no gene match: 11. The CDR3 sequence: CASSKGLAGLYEQYV. In nucleotides, the CDR3 is TGTGCCAGCAGTAAAGGGCTAGCGGGCCTATACGAGCAGTACGTC.

CDR3 residues: CASSWTGGLGTEAFF. The CDR3 DNA reads TGCGCCAGCAGCTGGACAGGGGGCCTGGGGACTGAAGCTTTCTTT. This chain connects TRBV5-1 to TRBJ1-1, with 11 bases identical to TRBD1. The germline V gene encodes CDR1 SGHRS and CDR2 YFSETQ. After removal of 3 bases from V and 5 bases from J, the junction contained 6 bases not matched to a gene. CDR3 length: 15 amino acids.

This clonotype was picked up many times. The chain couples TRBV20-1 to TRBJ2-3; 10 bases fit TRBD2. The CDR3 is 14 residues long. In germline, CDR1 is DFQATT, CDR2 SNEGSKA (reference sequence). Trimming took 1 base from V and 8 from J; bases not matched to a gene: 6. The CDR3 here is CSARVRRLAGTQYF. Here the CDR3 DNA reads TGCAGTGCTAGAGTCCGTAGACTAGCGGGTACGCAGTATTTT.

V usage is TRBV5-1 and J usage is TRBJ2-3, with 7 bases identical to TRBD2. CDR3 length equals 18 residues. With 4 bases clipped from V and 3 bases from J, the junction kept 17 bases outside the gene matches. In germline, CDR1 is SGHRS, CDR2 YFSETQ. The CDR3 region is CASSPGGSGSPITDTQYF. CDR3 in DNA: TGCGCCAGCAGCCCGGGAGGTAGCGGCTCTCCAATAACAGATACGCAGTATTTT.